The source of this TCR beta chain is a study of Ad26.COV2.S vaccination and SARS-CoV-2 variants. The germline V gene encodes CDR1 SGHRS and CDR2 YFSETQ. There are 16 residues in the CDR3. The V end lost 2 bases, the J end lost 9 bases, and 21 bases lay between the germline ends. Method: immunoSEQ multiplex PCR; TCRdb's copy keeps in-frame clones and lacks some. This sample carries 440,000 or so clones, about 92% of them seen once, and the ten largest clones take less than 5.5%. The treatment was: roughly 19 received Ad26.COV2.S at low or high dose, single or two shots; about five received placebo; per-sample allocation not given. The study sampled participants on day 63 after the first vaccine or placebo injection.

The chain is built from TRBV5-1 and TRBJ2-1; D possibly corresponds to TRBD2 (6 bases). This clonotype originated in a person aged 18-60 years who received the Ad26.COV2.S COVID-19 vaccine or a placebo. Material: peripheral blood, obtained in a trial of Ad26.COV2.S vaccine versus placebo. The CDR3 nucleotides read TGCGCCAGCAGCTTCGGAGGGTGGCGGGCGCAGGGTGAGCAGTTCTTC. Its protein is CASSFGGWRAQGEQFF.